These 26 T cell receptor delta chains came from one sample sequenced in a study of γδ T cells in repeated Plasmodium falciparum infection. Flow sorting of PBMC yielded separate Vgamma9/Vdelta2+ and Vdelta2-negative gammadelta T cell populations for bulk repertoire analysis. TCRdb reran clone calling via CATT on the multiplex PCR reads. The sample has around 86,000 delta-chain clones; over 1.1% are singletons. Sequencing input: gamma-delta T cells from blood. These receptors were collected from a pool of human donors (malaria-infected and uninfected, not separated).

Notes on this clone: This DNA's translation differs at residue 15 from TCRdb's protein, which comes from a much larger clone; a read error is likely, and the protein shown is translated from the DNA. The chain joins TRDV1 to TRDJ1; 10 positions match TRDD3. As TCRdb names no J gene, one was assigned here on the basis of a DNA match to germline. This CDR3 contains 21 residues. Germline-derived CDR1 and CDR2 are TSWWSYY and QGS. V was clipped by 0 bases and J by 2 bases; unmatched bases: 18. CDR3 DNA: TGTGCTCTTGGGGAACTAGTATTCGCCTCCTGGGGGATAAAGCGGACCGATAAACTCATCTTT. Translation gives CALGELVFASWGIKRTDKLIF.

This clone was recorded many times. TCRdb has a much larger clone's protein, which differs at residue 8 from the translation of this DNA, likely because of a read error; what is shown is the protein translated from the DNA. The chain recombines TRDV2 with TRDJ2; 8 bases agree with TRDD3. Per germline, CDR1 GEAIGNYY and CDR2 EKD. The CDR3 is 14 residues long. The ends lost 2 bases at V and 5 bases at J; junction bases unmatched: 3. The CDR3: CACDKLGGTAQLFF. The DNA of the CDR3 is TGTGCCTGTGACAAACTGGGGGGTACAGCACAACTCTTCTTT.

Turning to this clone: A far larger clone lies a single base away; this is likely a read error. The same CDR3 can be traced to other DNA sequences in this sample. The gene calls are TRDV1 and TRDJ1; D perhaps matches TRDD3 (6 bases). TCRdb lists no J gene, so it was determined here by aligning the DNA to germline. The CDR3 has 15 amino acids. With 3 bases removed from V and 4 bases from J, the gap between germline ends came to 15 bases. Germline V gene lookup returns CDR1 TSWWSYY and CDR2 QGS. The CDR3 region is CALGDFRWGGDKLIF. The CDR3 DNA sequence: TGTGCTCTTGGGGATTTCCGGTGGGGGGGCGATAAACTCATCTTT.

Notes on this clone: The protein TCRdb lists belongs to a much larger clone and differs from this DNA's translation at residue 7, which points to a read error; the protein shown is made from the DNA. The J gene is TRDJ1, the V gene TRDV3; possible D gene TRDD3, 8 bases. Assignment of the J gene here rests on matching the DNA to germline, because TCRdb gives none. The germline V gene has CDR1 TVYSNPD and CDR2 GDNSRS (reference sequence). CDR3 size: 16 residues. V was trimmed by 4 bases and J by 7 bases, leaving 28 bases between them. The CDR3 here is CACPPSCGGIRGKLIF. DNA for the CDR3: TGTGCCTGCCCGCCTTCCTGCGGAGGGATACGGGGTAAACTCATCTTT.

This clone appeared a few times. The TCRdb protein comes from a much larger clone and disagrees with this DNA's translation at residue 6, likely due to a read error; the protein given here is derived from the DNA. The chain recombines TRDV1 with TRDJ1, with TRDD3 matching 13 bases. Here the J gene was assigned by germline matching of the DNA, as TCRdb has none. The CDR3 contains 21 residues. Germline CDR1 is TSWWSYY and CDR2 is QGS. V was pared by 2 bases and J by 3 bases, with 18 bases of the junction left unmatched. CDR3 nucleotides: TGTGCTCTTGGGGAATGCCTTCCTACGTACTGGGGGATACGAGGCGCCGATAAACTCATCTTT. Translation: CALGECLPTYWGIRGADKLIF.

A word on this clone: For this DNA, TCRdb reports the protein of a much larger clone, which diverges at residue 3, most likely from a read error; the protein presented here is translated directly from the DNA. The chain carries TRDV3 and TRDJ1, with unresolved D. Per the germline V gene, CDR1 is TVYSNPD and CDR2 is GDNSRS (reference sequence). The CDR3 consists of 16 residues. In DNA form, the CDR3 reads TGTGCATCCACGGGCGGGACAATGAAGTACACCGATAAACTCATCTTT. This sequence encodes CASTGGTMKYTDKLIF.

This clone was seen ten or more times. TCRdb has a much larger clone's protein, which differs at residue 9 from the translation of this DNA, likely because of a read error; what is shown is the protein translated from the DNA. This chain links TRDV2 with TRDJ1, with 7 bases identical to TRDD3. Trimming at V came to 0 bases and at J to 0 bases, leaving 12 bases not matched to a gene. The CDR3 has 18 amino acids. The germline V gene encodes CDR1 GEAIGNYY and CDR2 EKD. The CDR3: CACDTVSTPLGDTDKLIF. The CDR3 DNA reads as TGTGCCTGTGACACCGTATCGACTCCCCTGGGGGACACCGATAAACTCATCTTT.

This clone was detected only a few times. The TCRdb protein comes from a much larger clone and disagrees with this DNA's translation at residues 3 and 17, likely due to a read error; the protein given here is derived from the DNA. V and J are TRDV2 and TRDJ1, with TRDD3 matching 8 bases. The J gene is absent in TCRdb and was assigned here via DNA matching to germline. Germline V lookup: CDR1 GEAIGNYY, CDR2 EKD. The CDR3 runs 20 residues. The CDR3 DNA follows: TGTGCCTTTGACACCATACGGGTTATGGGGGATGCAATTTACACCGATGAACTCATCTTT. Encoded protein: CAFDTIRVMGDAIYTDELIF.

The table lists this clone with a few counts. Translating this DNA gives a protein that differs at residue 13 from the TCRdb one, which belongs to a much larger clone; a read error is likely, and the protein shown is this translation. The chain employs TRDV1 and TRDJ1; 11 bases are a match to TRDD3. No J gene was available from TCRdb, and it was assigned here by a germline match of the DNA. Germline loops: CDR1 TSWWSYY, CDR2 QGS. CDR3 length: 18 amino acids. CDR3 sequence (DNA): TGTGCTCTTTGGGAACCCGGCTTACTGGGGGATAAAGCCGATAAACTCATCTTT. It codes for CALWEPGLLGDKADKLIF.

This clone was found many times. This likely traces to a read error, being one base from a far larger clone. At the DNA level, this CDR3 is encoded by other sequences in the same sample as well. V is TRDV1 and J is TRDJ1; the match to TRDD3 covers 9 bases. Germline V lookup: CDR1 TSWWSYY, CDR2 QGS. CDR3 length: 18 amino acids. As DNA, the CDR3 is TGTGCCCTTGGGGAACTGTCCTACTGGGGGACCCCCTATAGTAAACTCATCTTT. This translates into CALGELSYWGTPYSKLIF.

This clone has more than one count but fewer than ten. The protein in TCRdb stems from a much larger clone and differs at residue 14 from this DNA's translation, likely a read error; here the protein is translated from the DNA. The chain is built from TRDV2 and TRDJ3; a weak D match, TRDD3 (5 bases). The J gene was missing in TCRdb and was found by matching the end of the DNA to germline. Germline V CDR1 and CDR2: GEAIGNYY, EKD. This CDR3 comprises 19 residues. CDR3 loop: CACDTPPHNSSWDARQMFF. The CDR3 coding sequence is TGTGCCTGTGACACCCCACCCCACAACAGCTCCTGGGACGCCCGACAGATGTTTTTC.

This clone was seen more than once but under ten times. A read error is the likely source, as a far larger clone sits one nucleotide away. The sample carries other DNA sequences with the same CDR3. The chain combines TRDV1 with TRDJ1, with TRDD2 identical over 9 bases. TCRdb leaves out the J gene; it was filled in here by matching the DNA to germline. Germline V lookup: CDR1 TSWWSYY, CDR2 QGS. CDR3 size: 16 residues. CDR3 sequence: CALGATFLRITDKLIF. The DNA for the CDR3 is TGTGCCCTTGGGGCTACCTTCCTACGTATCACCGATAAACTCATCTTT.

With respect to this clone: With only one base between it and a far larger clone, this is likely a read error. The same CDR3 can be traced to other DNA sequences in this sample. The chain has TRDV2 and TRDJ1, with D perhaps matching TRDD3 (5 bases). The J gene is absent in TCRdb and was assigned here via DNA matching to germline. The CDR3 is 16 residues long. The germline V gene has CDR1 GEAIGNYY and CDR2 EKD. Trimming stripped 3 bases from V and 4 bases from J, with 20 bases between. For the CDR3, the DNA is TGTGCCTGTGACGGGATGGGAGATACCCCCCTCGATAAACTCATCTTT. This gives the protein CACDGMGDTPLDKLIF.

This clone showed up many times. This likely traces to a read error, being one base from a far larger clone. Distinct nucleotide sequences in the sample also encode this CDR3. The chain links TRDV1 to TRDJ1; D unresolved. No J segment appears in TCRdb, so it was assigned here by matching the sequence to germline. CDR3 length equals 17 residues. With 4 bases removed from V and 2 bases from J, the gap between germline ends came to 20 bases. Per germline, CDR1 TSWWSYY and CDR2 QGS. CDR3 DNA: TGTGCTCTTGGGGCCCCCCCGTCCCCAAGGAGGACCGATAAACTCATCTTT. The encoded protein is CALGAPPSPRRTDKLIF.

Worth noting for this clone: The protein recorded in TCRdb matches a much larger clone and deviates from this DNA's translation at residue 8, suggesting a read error; the protein here is obtained by translating the DNA. The chain combines TRDV1 with TRDJ1; 12 bases align to TRDD3. The J gene, left out of TCRdb, was set here by checking the DNA against germline. Germline assignment: CDR1 TSWWSYY and CDR2 QGS. The CDR3 has 20 residues. Trimming at V came to 2 bases and at J to 7 bases, leaving 20 bases not matched to a gene. The CDR3 DNA sequence: TGTGCTCTTGGGGAAGTAAAATCTCCCTTGCTGGGGGATACGGACGTTAAACTCATCTTT. Its protein product is CALGEVKSPLLGDTDVKLIF.

A remark on this clone: TCRdb's protein for this DNA is that of a much larger clone and differs from the translation at residue 13, likely a read error; the protein shown is the DNA translation. J is TRDJ1 and V is TRAV38-2/DV8, with 9 bases matching TRDD2. TCRdb does not report a J gene; here it was assigned by matching the DNA to germline references. The V and J ends lost 0 bases and 0 bases, in that order; junction bases with no gene match: 27. The CDR3 sequence is 24 residues long. Germline lookup yields CDR1 TSESDYY and CDR2 QEAYKQQN. For the CDR3, the DNA is TGTGCTTATAGGAGCGGGCCTTCCTACGACTACTGGGAGATACTGAAGGGGTACACCGATAAACTCATCTTT. It translates to CAYRSGPSYDYWEILKGYTDKLIF.

As for this clone: A far bigger clonotype differs at one base, so this is likely a read error. Within the sample, other DNA sequences also encode this same CDR3. The chain employs TRDV2 and TRDJ2; D remains unclear. CDR3 length: 14 residues. CDR1 and CDR2 (germline): GEAIGNYY, EKD. CDR3 in DNA: TGTGCCTGTGCCCCCGTTAACCTGACGGCACAACTCTTCTTT. Translating it yields CACAPVNLTAQLFF.

This clone came up a few times. The TCRdb protein comes from a much larger clone and disagrees with this DNA's translation at residue 18, likely due to a read error; the protein given here is derived from the DNA. V gene assignment gives TRDV2, but the J gene was left uncalled; the D call TRDD3 from the table was never checked on the DNA. CDR1 and CDR2 (germline): GEAIGNYY, EKD. The CDR3 has 20 amino acids. CDR3 sequence (DNA): TGTGCCTGTGACACTGTCTCGCTTACTGGGGGATTCCGGACCACCGATAAACCCATCTTT. It translates to CACDTVSLTGGFRTTDKPIF.

This clone was detected only a few times. TCRdb pairs this DNA with a much larger clone's protein that differs at residue 5, likely a read error; the protein shown was translated from the DNA. V is TRDV1 and J is TRDJ1; 9 nucleotides line up with TRDD3. The J gene was not available in TCRdb and was assigned here by matching the DNA to germline segments. Germline values: CDR1 TSWWSYY, CDR2 QGS. V gave up 5 bases and J gave up 0 bases; unmatched junction bases: 25. CDR3 size: 22 residues. Written as DNA, the CDR3 is TGTGCTCTTGGGAGGGAGACGAACTTCCTTCTACTGGGGGACGATTACACCGATAAACTCATCTTT. Amino acids: CALGRETNFLLLGDDYTDKLIF.

On this clone: TCRdb attributes to this sequence the protein of a much larger clone, which differs from the DNA translation at residue 8; a read error is likely, and the protein displayed is translated from the DNA. The CDR3 region has the DNA TGTGCTCTTGGGGGAACCTTCGGAAACCCCTACTGGGGGACTTACACCGATAAACTCATCTTT. Protein product: CALGGTFGNPYWGTYTDKLIF. The V and J genes are TRDV1 and TRDJ1; 9 positions match TRDD3. Germline-derived CDR1 and CDR2 are TSWWSYY and QGS. V trimming: 4 bases; J trimming: 0 bases; junction bases outside the gene matches: 21. The CDR3 loop spans 21 amino acids.

This clone was seen a few times. One base separates it from a far larger clone, so it is likely a read error. In the same sample, other DNA sequences code for this CDR3. The chain recombines TRDV2 with TRDJ1; TRDD3 is a possible D gene (5 bases). CDR3 length: 15 residues. Germline values: CDR1 GEAIGNYY, CDR2 EKD. The DNA for the CDR3 is TGCGCCTGTGACACCGTGGGGACCCAAGGGGATAAACTCATCTTT. Translating it yields CACDTVGTQGDKLIF.

This clone was seen a handful of times. This is likely an artifact of a read error, given a far larger clone one base away. Distinct nucleotide sequences in the sample also encode this CDR3. CDR3 nucleotide sequence: TGTGCTCTTGGGAGAAGGGTAGTTACCCGAAAACTGGGTGATACTCCCAGTACCGATAAACTCATCTTT. Its translation is CALGRRVVTRKLGDTPSTDKLIF. The chain joins TRDV1 to TRDJ1; a weak D match, TRDD3 (6 bases). TCRdb offers no J gene call, so here the DNA was matched to germline to obtain one. CDR3 length: 23 amino acids. With 5 bases removed from V and 2 bases from J, the gap between germline ends came to 39 bases. Germline assignment: CDR1 TSWWSYY and CDR2 QGS.

This clone has a count of ten or more. A far larger clone is one base from this, pointing to a likely read error. Different DNA sequences within this sample yield the same CDR3. The chain employs TRDV2 and TRDJ1, with 10 nucleotides matching TRDD3. Germline-derived CDR1 and CDR2 are GEAIGNYY and EKD. The CDR3 is 18 amino acids. CDR3 residues: CACDTLYTGGSYFGKLIF. CDR3 bases: TGCGCCTGTGACACCCTGTACACTGGGGGATCTTACTTCGGTAAACTCATCTTT.

This clone was observed a few times. A far larger clone is off by one base, so a read error is likely. Within the sample, other DNA sequences also encode this same CDR3. The genes are TRDV1 and TRDJ1, with D perhaps TRDD3 (5 bases). The J gene is not listed in TCRdb, so it was assigned here from a DNA match to germline. The CDR3 runs to 22 residues. Germline CDR1 reads TSWWSYY; CDR2 reads QGS. The CDR3 here is CALGELNAPKAAIRGYTDKLIF. The DNA of the CDR3 is TGTGCCCTTGGGGAACTGAACGCTCCCAAGGCAGCTATACGAGGATACACCGATAAACTCATCTTT.

In its sample, this clone was seen many times. This DNA's translation and the protein TCRdb lists, from a much larger clone, do not match at residue 13, likely due to a read error; the protein shown is translated from the DNA. The V call is TRDV2, the J call TRDJ1, with 10 bases aligning to TRDD3. Germline CDR1 is GEAIGNYY and CDR2 is EKD. Trimming removed 0 bases from V and 3 bases from J; junction bases left unmatched: 12. This CDR3 contains 18 residues. The CDR3 DNA follows: TGTGCCTGTGACACCTCCACTGGGGGATCACTGTACGCCGATAAACTCATCTTT. This codes for CACDTSTGGSLYADKLIF.

This clone is medium-sized (0.01 to 0.1%) in the sample. Other DNA sequences within the sample encode an identical CDR3. J is TRDJ1 and V is TRDV1; 12 bases map to TRDD3. The length of the CDR3 is 22 residues. Germline values: CDR1 TSWWSYY, CDR2 QGS. Trimming removed 1 base from V and 0 bases from J; junction bases left unmatched: 18. CDR3 sequence reads: CALGEPPFLYWGIQGYTDKLIF. The CDR3 nucleotides read TGTGCTCTTGGGGAACCGCCTTTCCTGTACTGGGGGATACAAGGGTACACCGATAAACTCATCTTT.